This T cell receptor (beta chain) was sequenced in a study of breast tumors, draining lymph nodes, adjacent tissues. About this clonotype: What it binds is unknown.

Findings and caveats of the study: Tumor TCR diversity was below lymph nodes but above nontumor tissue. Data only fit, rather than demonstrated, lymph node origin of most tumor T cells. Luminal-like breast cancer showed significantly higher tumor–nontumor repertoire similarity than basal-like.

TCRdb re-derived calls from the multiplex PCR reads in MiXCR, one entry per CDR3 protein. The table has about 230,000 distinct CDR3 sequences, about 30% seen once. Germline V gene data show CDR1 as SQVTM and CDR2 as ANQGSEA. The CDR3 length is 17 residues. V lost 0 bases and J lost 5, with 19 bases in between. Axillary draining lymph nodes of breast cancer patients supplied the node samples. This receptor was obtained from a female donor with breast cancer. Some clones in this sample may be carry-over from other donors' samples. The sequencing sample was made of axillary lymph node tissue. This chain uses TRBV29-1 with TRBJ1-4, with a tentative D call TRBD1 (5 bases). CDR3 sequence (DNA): TGCAGCGTTGAAGAATCCTACGAGCAGGGTGTAAATGAAAAACTGTTTTTT. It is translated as CSVEESYEQGVNEKLFF.